This T cell receptor beta chain was found in a study of CD8+ T cells in alopecia areata. Obtained from alopecia areata patients were lesional scalp punch biopsies along with peripheral blood. Once RNA had been extracted, it was reverse transcribed into cDNA to act as the sequencing template. The assay was immunoSEQ multiplex PCR, and TCRdb's table has in-frame clones only and misses some. In the table there are over 10,000 clones, roughly 57% of which are singletons. Germline CDR1 reads SEHNR; CDR2 reads FQNEAQ (reference sequence). This CDR3 is built from 14 residues. Trimming cost V 6 bases and J 3 bases, with 15 bases left between them.

Source material: skin. The J gene is TRBJ2-7, the V gene TRBV7-9; perhaps D is TRBD1 or TRBD2 (6 bases each). This TCR was recovered from a human donor with alopecia areata. The CDR3 DNA is TGTGCCAGCAGAGAAAGGGGGGCGGACTACGAGCAGTACTTC. It encodes CASRERGADYEQYF.